Sequencing of this T cell receptor (beta chain) was carried out in a study of blood T cell repertoires in COVID-19. About the research overall: Some COVID-19 samples were acute and others convalescent; all came from the United States, Italy and Spain. T cells, B-cell-depleted T cells, or PBMCs supplied cDNA or gDNA.

Per the authors' pipeline: Estimates of nucleated cell counts were drawn from the amplification of reference gene primers. Profiled with immunoSEQ multiplex PCR; TCRdb holds only in-frame clones, not every one. From that table come the V and J calls and clone size; the DNA was used to work out D and trimming. In the table there are 110,000 or so clones, approximately 80% of which are singletons. This CDR3 region has 15 residues. Germline V gene data show CDR1 as SNHLY and CDR2 as FYNNEI. The V segment lost 2 bases and the J segment 4 bases; nucleotides outside the gene matches: 8. The chain carries TRBV2 and TRBJ2-7; 7 nucleotides align to TRBD1. Sequenced material: peripheral blood. This receptor was obtained from a human donor in a cohort sampled during active COVID-19. Here the CDR3 reads CASSEFQGDTYEQYF. CDR3 nucleotides: TGTGCCAGCAGTGAATTCCAGGGGGATACTTACGAGCAGTACTTC.